These T cell receptor beta chains were read from a single sample in a study of tumor-infiltrating lymphocytes in primary liver carcinoma. TCRdb reanalysed the multiplex PCR reads using MiXCR and keeps one entry per CDR3 protein. The sample holds roughly 330,000 distinct CDR3 sequences, around three fifths seen once. The specimen sequenced was peripheral blood. These receptors all stem from a man aged 40-50 years with primary liver carcinoma and hepatitis B virus infection. The CDR3 runs from the conserved cysteine through the conserved F or W.

j_call v_call cdr3_aa
TRBJ1-1 TRBV11-1 CASIKFQGPNSEAFF
TRBJ1-4 TRBV4-3 CASSPLGQIKLKTVF
TRBJ2-4 TRBV6-1 CASSELGNIQYF
TRBJ2-5 TRBV6-6 CASERGSRGETQYF
TRBJ2-1 TRBV11-2 CASSLPSHNEQFF
TRBJ2-1 TRBV6-5 CASSYRGLAGNNEQFF
TRBJ2-7 TRBV29-1 CSVGDRGYEQYF
TRBJ2-7 TRBV29-1 CSGDRSSYDEQYF
TRBJ1-5 TRBV28 CASRGDRVDQPQHF
TRBJ1-2 TRBV21-1 CASSTGSRPPNYGYTF
TRBJ1-1 TRBV5-5 CASSFDRAMVTEAFF
TRBJ2-1 TRBV11-2 CASTRPVAPSRINEQFF
TRBJ2-7 TRBV13 CASSSAGIEQYF
TRBJ2-3 TRBV5-1 CASSLSGTADTQYF
TRBJ1-2 TRBV29-1 CSSTGGNYGFTF
TRBJ2-2 TRBV6-1 CASGADRVAGELFF
TRBJ2-3 TRBV11-2 CTSSLTGLGTLYF
TRBJ2-2 TRBV5-4 CASNLAENTGELFF
TRBJ2-3 TRBV4-3 CASSHKMGFYGTDTLYF
TRBJ2-7 TRBV11-2 CASSLDIVAGAYERYF
TRBJ2-5 TRBV11-2 CASSLVFDIPQESQYF
TRBJ2-3 TRBV10-1 CASCEEDRGPEGTQYF
TRBJ2-2 TRBV11-3 CASSSLRSGELFF
TRBJ2-6 TRBV11-2 CARSMGGDRGNSLSGANVLTF
TRBJ2-5 TRBV11-2 CASSARSFSNTQYF
TRBJ2-5 TRBV20-1 CSVPRAGGQETQYF
TRBJ1-4 TRBV7-8 CASSLESQGGKLLF
TRBJ2-7 TRBV11-2 CASTPDRIPTGDKFWDYEQYF
TRBJ2-1 TRBV11-2 CASSFRRELLF
TRBJ2-1 TRBV14 CASSRRQGATYNEQFF
TRBJ2-1 TRBV7-9 CASSSNRGTSGDNEQFF
TRBJ2-2 TRBV24-1 CATSEHNSDRELFF
TRBJ2-5 TRBV5-1 CASSLQARETQYF
TRBJ2-1 TRBV5-1 CASRLAVLNNEQFF
TRBJ2-7 TRBV12-3/TRBV12-4 CASSIGTGGPYEQYF
TRBJ1-6 TRBV6-5 CVSSYLDLGSPLHF
TRBJ2-1 TRBV11-2 CASSIRTSGMGNEQFF
TRBJ2-1 TRBV11-2 CASNHNYNEQFF
TRBJ2-1 TRBV11-1 CASCLEGGTYNEQFF
TRBJ2-5 TRBV11-2 CASTQSAGEAKTEYF
TRBJ2-3 TRBV11-1 CAISRTNDTQYF
TRBJ1-1 TRBV11-1 CDSSKGQPGTEAFF
TRBJ1-6 TRBV11-2 CATSLDGWAPLHF
TRBJ1-1 TRBV11-1 CASSLTGDNTEAFF
TRBJ2-7 TRBV5-5 CASSFGGYYEQYF
TRBJ2-2 TRBV6-1 CVSSEESGNTGELFF
TRBJ2-5 TRBV29-1 CSASYRTSGVQESQYF
TRBJ2-2 TRBV11-2 CASSWALSGTGELFF
TRBJ2-2 TRBV6-2/TRBV6-3 CASRMGRGPAGELFF
TRBJ1-5 TRBV11-2 CASSLDPRDQPKRF
TRBJ2-2 TRBV4-1 CASSGPVGGNTGELFF
TRBJ2-1 TRBV10-3 CAISESRESYNEQFF
TRBJ2-3 TRBV11-2 CASSLEWGWGHTDTQYF